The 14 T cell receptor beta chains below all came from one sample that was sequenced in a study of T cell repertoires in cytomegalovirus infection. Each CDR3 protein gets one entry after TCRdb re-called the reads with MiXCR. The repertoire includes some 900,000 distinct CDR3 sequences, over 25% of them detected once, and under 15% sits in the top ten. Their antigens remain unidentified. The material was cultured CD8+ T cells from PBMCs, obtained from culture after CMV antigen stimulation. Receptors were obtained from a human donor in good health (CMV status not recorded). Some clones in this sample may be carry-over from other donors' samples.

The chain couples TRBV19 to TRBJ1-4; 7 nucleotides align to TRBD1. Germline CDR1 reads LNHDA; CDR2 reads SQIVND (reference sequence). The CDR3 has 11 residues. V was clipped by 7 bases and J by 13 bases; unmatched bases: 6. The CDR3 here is CASKLGGVLFF. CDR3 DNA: TGTGCCAGTAAACTAGGGGGCGTACTGTTTTTT.

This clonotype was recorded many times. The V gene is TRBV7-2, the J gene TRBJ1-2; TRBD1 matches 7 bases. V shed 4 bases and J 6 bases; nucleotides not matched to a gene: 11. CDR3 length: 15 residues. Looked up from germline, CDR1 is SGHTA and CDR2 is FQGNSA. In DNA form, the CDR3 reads TGTGCCAGCAGCTCGTACTTACAGGGGAAGGATGGCTACACCTTC. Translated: CASSSYLQGKDGYTF.

The DNA of the CDR3 is TGCGCCAGCAGCCAAGATAACGAACTAGCGGGGACAGCCGGGGAGCTGTTTTTT. This gives the protein CASSQDNELAGTAGELFF. The chain recombines TRBV4-1 with TRBJ2-2, with 10 bases that match TRBD2. The length of the CDR3 is 18 residues. Germline trimming cut 0 bases from V and 6 bases from J; bases unmatched to any gene: 10. Looked up from germline, CDR1 is MGHRA and CDR2 is YSYEKL.

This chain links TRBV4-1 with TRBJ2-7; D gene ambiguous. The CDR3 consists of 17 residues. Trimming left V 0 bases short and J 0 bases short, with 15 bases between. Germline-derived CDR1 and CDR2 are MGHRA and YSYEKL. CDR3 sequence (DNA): TGCGCCAGCAGCCAAGAGTTCACAGCTATATCCTCCTACGAGCAGTACGTC. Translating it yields CASSQEFTAISSYEQYV.

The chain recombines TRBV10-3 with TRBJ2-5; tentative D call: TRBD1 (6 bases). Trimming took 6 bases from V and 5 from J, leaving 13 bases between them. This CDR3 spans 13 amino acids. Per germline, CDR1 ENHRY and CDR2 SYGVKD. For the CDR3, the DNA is TGTGCCATCAGGGAACAGGGTGGGGAGACCCAGTACTTC. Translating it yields CAIREQGGETQYF.

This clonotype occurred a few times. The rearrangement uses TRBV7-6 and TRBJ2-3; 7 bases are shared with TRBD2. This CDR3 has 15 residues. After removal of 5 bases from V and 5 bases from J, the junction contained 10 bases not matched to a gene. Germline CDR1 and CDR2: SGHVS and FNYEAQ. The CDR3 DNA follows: TGTGCCAGCAGCCCCGAGGGAGGGTTGGAAGATACGCAGTATTTT. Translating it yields CASSPEGGLEDTQYF.

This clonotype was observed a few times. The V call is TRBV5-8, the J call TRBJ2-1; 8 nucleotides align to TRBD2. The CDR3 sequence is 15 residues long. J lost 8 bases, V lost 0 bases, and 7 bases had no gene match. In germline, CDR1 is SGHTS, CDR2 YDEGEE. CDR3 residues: CASSLAGTSVHEQFF. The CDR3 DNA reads TGTGCCAGCAGCTTGGCCGGGACTAGTGTCCATGAGCAGTTCTTC.

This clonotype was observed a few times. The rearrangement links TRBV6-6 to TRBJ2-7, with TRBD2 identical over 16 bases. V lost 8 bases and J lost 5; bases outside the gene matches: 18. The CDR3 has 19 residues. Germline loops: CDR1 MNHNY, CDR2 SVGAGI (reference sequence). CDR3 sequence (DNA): TGTGCCAGCCAAACTGATGGGACTAGCGGGGGGGCCTATCTGGACGAGCAGTACTTC. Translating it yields CASQTDGTSGGAYLDEQYF.

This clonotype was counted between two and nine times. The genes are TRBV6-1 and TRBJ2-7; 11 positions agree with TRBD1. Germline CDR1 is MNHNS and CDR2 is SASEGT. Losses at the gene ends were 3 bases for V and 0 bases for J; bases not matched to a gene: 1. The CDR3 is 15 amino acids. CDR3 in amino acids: CASSEGTGGSYEQYV. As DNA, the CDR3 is TGTGCCAGCAGTGAGGGGACAGGGGGCTCCTACGAGCAGTACGTC.

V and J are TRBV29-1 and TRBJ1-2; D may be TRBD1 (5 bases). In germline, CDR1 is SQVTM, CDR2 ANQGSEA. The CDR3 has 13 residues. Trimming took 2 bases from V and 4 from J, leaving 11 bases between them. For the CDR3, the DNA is TGCAGCGTTGAAAGGGGTTCCCCCTATGGCTACACCTTC. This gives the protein CSVERGSPYGYTF. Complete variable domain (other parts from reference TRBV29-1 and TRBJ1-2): SAVISQKPSRDICQRGTSLTIQCQVDSQVTMMFWYRQQPGQSLTLIATANQGSEATYESGFVIDKFPISRPNLTFSTLTVSNMSPEDSSIYLCSVERGSPYGYTFGSGTRLTVV.

CDR3 sequence (DNA): TGCGCCAGCAGTGAGGGAAACTCCTACGAGCAGTACTTC. This translates into CASSEGNSYEQYF. This chain uses TRBV10-2 with TRBJ2-7, with no clear D. Deletions cut 2 bases from V and 0 bases from J, with 5 bases between. This CDR3 contains 13 residues. Germline V gene sequence: CDR1 WSHSY, CDR2 SAAADI.

This CDR3 reads CASQSGGLAGGGTDTQYF. Written as DNA, the CDR3 is TGTGCCAGCCAATCGGGGGGGCTAGCGGGGGGGGGCACAGATACGCAGTATTTT. The chain has TRBV28 and TRBJ2-3, with 12 positions matching TRBD2. The length of the CDR3 is 18 residues. CDR1 MDHEN and CDR2 SYDVKM come from the germline V gene. V lost 8 bases and J lost 1; bases outside the gene matches: 13.

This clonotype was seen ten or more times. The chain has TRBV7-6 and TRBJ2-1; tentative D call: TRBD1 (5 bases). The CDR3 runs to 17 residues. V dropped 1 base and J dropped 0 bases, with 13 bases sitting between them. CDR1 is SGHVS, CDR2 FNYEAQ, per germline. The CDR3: CASSLELGVSSYNEQFF. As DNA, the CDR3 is TGTGCCAGCAGCTTAGAGCTAGGGGTTAGCTCCTACAATGAGCAGTTCTTC.

In DNA, the CDR3 is TGTGCCAGCAGCTTAGTACCAAAGGGGGGCACAGATACGCAGTATTTT. Its protein product is CASSLVPKGGTDTQYF. The chain recombines TRBV7-2 with TRBJ2-3; a possible D gene is TRBD1 (6 bases). Trimming shortened V by 1 base and J by 1 base, and 12 bases separated the two germline ends. Germline values: CDR1 SGHTA, CDR2 FQGNSA. This CDR3 contains 16 residues.